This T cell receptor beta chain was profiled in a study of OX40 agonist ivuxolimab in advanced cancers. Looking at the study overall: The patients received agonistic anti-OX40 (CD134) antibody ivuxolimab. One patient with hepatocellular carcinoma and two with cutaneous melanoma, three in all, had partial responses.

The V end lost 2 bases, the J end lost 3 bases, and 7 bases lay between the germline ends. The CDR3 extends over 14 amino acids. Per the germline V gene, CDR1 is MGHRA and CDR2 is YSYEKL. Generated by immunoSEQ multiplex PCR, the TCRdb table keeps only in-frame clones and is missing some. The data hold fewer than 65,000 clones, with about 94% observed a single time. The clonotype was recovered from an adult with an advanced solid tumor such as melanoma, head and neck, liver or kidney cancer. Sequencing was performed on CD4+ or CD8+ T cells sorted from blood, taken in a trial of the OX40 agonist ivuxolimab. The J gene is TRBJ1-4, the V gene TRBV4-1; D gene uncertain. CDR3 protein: CASSQLGSNEKLFF. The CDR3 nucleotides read TGCGCCAGCAGCCAACTGGGCTCTAATGAAAAACTGTTTTTT.